This T cell receptor (beta chain) is drawn from a study of blood T cell repertoires in COVID-19. Background on the study: Both acute and convalescent COVID-19 samples were obtained from the United States, Italy and Spain. From T cells, B-cell-depleted T cells, or PBMCs came the material, which was cDNA or gDNA.

Per the study methods: By means of reference gene primer amplification, nucleated cell counts were estimated. The method was immunoSEQ multiplex PCR; TCRdb's version includes in-frame clones alone and lacks a portion of them. V, J and clone size are taken as reported in that table, and D and trimming were inferred from the DNA itself. Of over 50,000 clones in the sample, about four fifths were seen once. The sequence was obtained from a woman aged 35 to 49 with acute COVID-19. The sequencing sample was made of PBMCs or T cells enriched from blood (not recorded which).

The CDR3 loop reads CAISESRQGNTEAFF. The CDR3 bases are TGTGCCATCAGTGAGTCGAGACAGGGGAACACTGAAGCTTTCTTT. V gene TRBV10-3 combines with J gene TRBJ1-1, with 7 bases fitting TRBD1. The CDR3 consists of 15 residues. With V trimmed by 0 bases and J by 1 base, 2 bases remained unmatched. Germline V gene data show CDR1 as ENHRY and CDR2 as SYGVKD.